Detailed here is one TCR beta chain. Its target is unknown. A read error may produce the germline difference seen at one junction end. This CDR3 is 15 amino acids long. Germline lookup yields CDR1 MGHRA and CDR2 YSYEKL. This sample was included in a study of post-analysis software for immune sequencing data. Study conclusions and caveats: About five TRBV segments were more frequent in patients than controls; TRBV5-6, TRBV5-1 and TRBV20-1 belonged to this group.

Sequencing libraries made from TCR beta cDNA carried unique molecular identifiers. TCRdb called the PCR reads again in MiXCR, with one record for every CDR3 protein. The sample yields about 500,000 distinct CDR3 sequences, 40% to 55% seen once. Sequencing used blood. V usage is TRBV4-1 and J usage is TRBJ1-6; 7 positions agree with TRBD1. This clonotype originated in a girl aged 5-17 years with multiple sclerosis. In DNA, the CDR3 is TGCGCCAGCAGCCATACAGGGGCGCGGAATTCACCCCCCCACTTT. Encoded protein: CASSHTGARNSPPHF.